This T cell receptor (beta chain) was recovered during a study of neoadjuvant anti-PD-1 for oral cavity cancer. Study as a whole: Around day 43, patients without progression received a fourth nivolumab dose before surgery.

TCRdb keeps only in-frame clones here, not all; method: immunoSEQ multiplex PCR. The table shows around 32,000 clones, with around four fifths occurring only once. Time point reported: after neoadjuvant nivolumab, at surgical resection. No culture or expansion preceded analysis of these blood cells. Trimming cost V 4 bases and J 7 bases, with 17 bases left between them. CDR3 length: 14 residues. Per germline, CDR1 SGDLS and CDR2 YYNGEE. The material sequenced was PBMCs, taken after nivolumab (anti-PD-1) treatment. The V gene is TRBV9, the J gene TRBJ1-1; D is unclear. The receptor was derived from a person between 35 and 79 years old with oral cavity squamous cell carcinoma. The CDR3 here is CASSPRVEGSEAFF. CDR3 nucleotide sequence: TGTGCCAGCAGCCCTCGGGTCGAGGGAAGTGAAGCTTTCTTT. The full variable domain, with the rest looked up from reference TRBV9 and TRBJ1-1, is DSGVTQTPKHLITATGQRVTLRCSPRSGDLSVYWYQQSLDQGLQFLIQYYNGEERAKGNILERFSAQQFPDLHSELNLSSLELGDSALYFCASSPRVEGSEAFFGQGTRLTVV.